The 8 T cell receptor beta chains below all came from one sample that was sequenced in a study of T cell responses to AZD1222 COVID-19 vaccine. The method was immunoSEQ multiplex PCR; TCRdb's version includes in-frame clones alone and lacks a portion of them. The sample consists of 130,000 or so clones, 70% to 90% of them appearing once. Source: peripheral blood, taken 28 days after the second AZD1222 dose. These receptors all stem from an adult who received the AZD1222 COVID-19 vaccine.

The chain couples TRBV5-1 to TRBJ1-1, with 9 positions matching TRBD1. The germline V gene encodes CDR1 SGHRS and CDR2 YFSETQ. The CDR3 has 13 amino acids. J lost 4 bases, V lost 4 bases, and 2 bases had no gene match. This chain's CDR3 is CASSGDRVTEAFF. DNA for the CDR3: TGCGCCAGCAGCGGGGACAGGGTCACTGAAGCTTTCTTT.

The V and J genes are TRBV6-4 and TRBJ2-2; no reliable D call. This CDR3 spans 15 amino acids. Per the germline V gene, CDR1 is MRHNA and CDR2 is SNTAGT. V was shortened by 4 bases and J by 1 base, with 10 bases between the two germline ends. For the CDR3, the DNA is TGTGCCAGCAGTGTAATAGCAGGGAACACCGGGGAGCTGTTTTTT. Translating it yields CASSVIAGNTGELFF.

The rearrangement uses TRBV5-1 and TRBJ2-6, with D tentatively TRBD1 (5 bases). This CDR3 spans 17 amino acids. V lost 2 bases to trimming and J lost 0 bases, with 12 bases between them. Germline V gives CDR1 SGHRS, CDR2 YFSETQ. CDR3 DNA sequence: TGCGCCAGCAGCTTCATACAGGCAACCTCTGGGGCCAACGTCCTGACTTTC. This encodes CASSFIQATSGANVLTF. Variable domain in full (rest from reference TRBV5-1 and TRBJ2-6): KAGVTQTPRYLIKTRGQQVTLSCSPISGHRSVSWYQQTPGQGLQFLFEYFSETQRNKGNFPGRFSGRQFSNSRSEMNVSTLELGDSALYLCASSFIQATSGANVLTFGAGSRLTVL.

The CDR3 protein is CASSPPRQVHTEAFF. The CDR3 DNA reads TGTGCCAGCAGCCCTCCGAGACAGGTCCACACTGAAGCTTTCTTT. This chain connects TRBV7-9 to TRBJ1-1; D may be TRBD1 (6 bases). CDR1 is SEHNR and CDR2 is FQNEAQ in the germline V gene (reference sequence). V lost 5 bases and J lost 3, with 16 bases in between. This CDR3 region has 15 residues.

J is TRBJ2-1 and V is TRBV30; 13 bases line up with TRBD2. Germline-derived CDR1 and CDR2 are GTSNPN and SVGIG (reference sequence). The CDR3 sequence is 15 residues long. The J segment lost 9 bases and the V segment lost 1 base, leaving 6 bases of the junction unmatched. The CDR3 protein is CAWSGGLAGWGEQFF. In DNA, the CDR3 is TGTGCCTGGAGTGGGGGACTAGCGGGGTGGGGTGAGCAGTTCTTC.

This chain connects TRBV3-1 (or the pseudogene TRBV3-2) to TRBJ1-2, with no clear D. This CDR3 has 14 amino acids. The ends were cut back, 1 base at V and 3 bases at J, with 9 bases in the middle. Germline assignment: CDR1 LGHDT and CDR2 YNNKEL (reference sequence). The CDR3 DNA reads TGTGCCAGCAGCCAAGTTCCGACTTACTATGGCTACACCTTC. Translated: CASSQVPTYYGYTF.

This chain's CDR3 is CAWNKDRNTEAFF. CDR3 coding DNA: TGTGCCTGGAACAAGGACAGGAACACTGAAGCTTTCTTT. This sequence joins TRBV30 and TRBJ1-1; a weak D match, TRBD1 (6 bases). The CDR3 sequence is 13 residues long. Germline V gene lookup returns CDR1 GTSNPN and CDR2 SVGIG (reference sequence). Deletions cut 4 bases from V and 1 base from J, with 10 bases between. Together with reference TRBV30 and TRBJ1-1, the CDR3 gives the full variable domain: SQTIHQWPATLVQPVGSPLSLECTVEGTSNPNLYWYRQAAGRGLQLLFYSVGIGQISSEVPQNLSASRPQDRQFILSSKKLLLSDSGFYLCAWNKDRNTEAFFGQGTRLTVV.

The rearrangement joins TRBV18 to TRBJ2-7, with D unresolved. Germline assignment: CDR1 KGHSH and CDR2 LQKENI. Trimming cost V 0 bases and J 0 bases, with 9 bases left between them. The CDR3 runs to 15 residues. Written as DNA, the CDR3 is TGTGCCAGCTCACCACCGGCAGTCCCCTCCTACGAGCAGTACTTC. As protein: CASSPPAVPSYEQYF.